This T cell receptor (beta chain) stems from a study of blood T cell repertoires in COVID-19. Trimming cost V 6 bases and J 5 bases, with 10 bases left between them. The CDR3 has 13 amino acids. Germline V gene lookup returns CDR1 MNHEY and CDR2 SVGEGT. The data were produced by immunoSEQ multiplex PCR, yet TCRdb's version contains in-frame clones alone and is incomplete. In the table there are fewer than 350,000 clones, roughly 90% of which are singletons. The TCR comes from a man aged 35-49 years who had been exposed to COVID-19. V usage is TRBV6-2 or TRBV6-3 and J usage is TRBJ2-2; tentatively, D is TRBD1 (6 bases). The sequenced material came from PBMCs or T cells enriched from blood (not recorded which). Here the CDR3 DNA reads TGTGCCAGCAGCGAGACAGGAACCGGGGAGCTGTTTTTT. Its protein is CASSETGTGELFF.